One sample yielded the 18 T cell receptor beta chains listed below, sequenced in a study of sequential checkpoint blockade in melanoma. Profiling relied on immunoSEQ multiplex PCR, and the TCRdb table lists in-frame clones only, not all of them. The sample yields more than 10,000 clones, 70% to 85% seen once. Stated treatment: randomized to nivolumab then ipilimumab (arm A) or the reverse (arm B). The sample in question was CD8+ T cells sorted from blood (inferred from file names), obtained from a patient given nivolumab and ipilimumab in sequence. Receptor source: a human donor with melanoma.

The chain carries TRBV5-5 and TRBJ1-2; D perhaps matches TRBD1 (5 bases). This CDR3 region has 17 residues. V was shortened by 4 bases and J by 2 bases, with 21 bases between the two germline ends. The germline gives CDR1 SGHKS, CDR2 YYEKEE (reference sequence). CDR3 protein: CASSPTYGHTTNYGYTF. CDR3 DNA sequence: TGTGCCAGCAGCCCTACTTATGGACACACTACAAACTATGGCTACACCTTC.

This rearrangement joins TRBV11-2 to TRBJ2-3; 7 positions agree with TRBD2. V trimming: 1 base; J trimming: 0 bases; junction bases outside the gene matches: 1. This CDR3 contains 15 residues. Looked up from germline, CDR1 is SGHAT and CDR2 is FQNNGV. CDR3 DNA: TGTGCCAGCAGCTTAGCGGGGGGTAGCACAGATACGCAGTATTTT. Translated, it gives CASSLAGGSTDTQYF.

The CDR3 reads CASSPRTGFGNTIYF. DNA of the CDR3: TGTGCCAGCAGCCCCCGGACAGGGTTTGGAAACACCATATATTTT. This rearrangement joins TRBV9 to TRBJ1-3; 8 bases match TRBD1. Germline loops: CDR1 SGDLS, CDR2 YYNGEE. This CDR3 has 15 residues. V was pared by 4 bases and J by 3 bases, with 6 bases of the junction left unmatched.

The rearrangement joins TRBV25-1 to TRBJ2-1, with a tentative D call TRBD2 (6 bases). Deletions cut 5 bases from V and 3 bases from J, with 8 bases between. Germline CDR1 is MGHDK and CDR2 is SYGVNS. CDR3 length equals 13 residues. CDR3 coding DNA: TGTGCCAGCAGTCAGGGAGGCTACAATGAGCAGTTCTTC. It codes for CASSQGGYNEQFF. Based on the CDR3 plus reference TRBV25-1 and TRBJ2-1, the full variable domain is EADIYQTPRYLVIGTGKKITLECSQTMGHDKMYWYQQDPGMELHLIHYSYGVNSTEKGDLSSESTVSRIRTEHFPLTLESARPSHTSQYLCASSQGGYNEQFFGPGTRLTVL.

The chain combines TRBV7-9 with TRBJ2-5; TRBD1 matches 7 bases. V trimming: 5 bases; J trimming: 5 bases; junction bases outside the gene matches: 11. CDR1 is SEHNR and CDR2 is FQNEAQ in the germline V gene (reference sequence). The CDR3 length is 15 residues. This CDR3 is CASSDRQGSQETQYF. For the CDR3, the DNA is TGTGCCAGCAGCGATCGACAGGGTTCACAGGAGACCCAGTACTTC.

This CDR3 is CATPGKKNTGELFF. CDR3 sequence (DNA): TGTGCAACCCCAGGGAAGAAGAACACCGGGGAGCTGTTTTTT. The genes are TRBV7-2 and TRBJ2-2; possible D gene TRBD1, 5 bases. Per the germline V gene, CDR1 is SGHTA and CDR2 is FQGNSA. The CDR3 spans 14 residues. Combining the CDR3 with reference TRBV7-2 and TRBJ2-2 gives the whole variable domain GAGVSQSPSNKVTEKGKDVELRCDPISGHTALYWYRQSLGQGLEFLIYFQGNSAPDKSGLPSDRFSAERTGGSVSTLTIQRTQQEDSAVYLCATPGKKNTGELFFGEGSRLTVL.

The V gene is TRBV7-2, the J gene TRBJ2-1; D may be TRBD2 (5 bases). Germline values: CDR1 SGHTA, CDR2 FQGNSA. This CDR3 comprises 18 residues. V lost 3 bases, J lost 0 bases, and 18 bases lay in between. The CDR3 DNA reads TGTGCCAGCAGCTTTATAACTCGACCGGGAAGCTCCTACAATGAGCAGTTCTTC. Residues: CASSFITRPGSSYNEQFF. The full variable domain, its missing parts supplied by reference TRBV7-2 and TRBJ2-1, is GAGVSQSPSNKVTEKGKDVELRCDPISGHTALYWYRQSLGQGLEFLIYFQGNSAPDKSGLPSDRFSAERTGGSVSTLTIQRTQQEDSAVYLCASSFITRPGSSYNEQFFGPGTRLTVL.

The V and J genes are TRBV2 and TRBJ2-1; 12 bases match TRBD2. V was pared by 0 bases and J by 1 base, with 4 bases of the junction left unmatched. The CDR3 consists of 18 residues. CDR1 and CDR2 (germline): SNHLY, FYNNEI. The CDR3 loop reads CASSEATSGRNSYNEQFF. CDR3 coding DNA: TGTGCCAGCAGTGAAGCAACTAGCGGGAGGAATTCCTACAATGAGCAGTTCTTC. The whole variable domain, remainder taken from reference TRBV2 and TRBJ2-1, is EPEVTQTPSHQVTQMGQEVILRCVPISNHLYFYWYRQILGQKVEFLVSFYNNEISEKSEIFDDQFSVERPDGSNFTLKIRSTKLEDSAMYFCASSEATSGRNSYNEQFFGPGTRLTVL.

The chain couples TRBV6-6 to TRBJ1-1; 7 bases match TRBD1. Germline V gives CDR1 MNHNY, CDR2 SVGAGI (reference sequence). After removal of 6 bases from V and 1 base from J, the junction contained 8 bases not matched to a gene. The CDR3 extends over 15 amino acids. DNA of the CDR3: TGTGCCAGCAGACATTTCCGGGACAGGAACACTGAAGCTTTCTTT. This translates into CASRHFRDRNTEAFF.

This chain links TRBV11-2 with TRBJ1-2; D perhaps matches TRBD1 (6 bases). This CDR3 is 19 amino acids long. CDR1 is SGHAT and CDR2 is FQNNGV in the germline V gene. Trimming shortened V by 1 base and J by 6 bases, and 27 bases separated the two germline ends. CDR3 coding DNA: TGTGCCAGCAGCTTAGGGCTAGGGGGTAAGGCTGGATTAACGAATGGCTACACCTTC. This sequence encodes CASSLGLGGKAGLTNGYTF.

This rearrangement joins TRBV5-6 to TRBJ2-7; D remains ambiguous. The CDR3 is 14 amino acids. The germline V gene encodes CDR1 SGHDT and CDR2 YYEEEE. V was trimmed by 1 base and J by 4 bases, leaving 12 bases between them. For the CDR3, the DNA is TGTGCCAGCAGCTTGTACCGGAGAGATTACGAGCAGTACGTC. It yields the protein CASSLYRRDYEQYV.

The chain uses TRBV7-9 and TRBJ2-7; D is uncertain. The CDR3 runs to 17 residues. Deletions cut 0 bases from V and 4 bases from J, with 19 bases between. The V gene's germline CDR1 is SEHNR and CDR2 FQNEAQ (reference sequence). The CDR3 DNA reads TGTGCCAGCAGCTTAGCGCAGACAAGGTATGACGGTTACGAGCAGTACTTC. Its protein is CASSLAQTRYDGYEQYF. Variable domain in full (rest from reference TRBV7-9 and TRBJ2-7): DTGVSQNPRHKITKRGQNVTFRCDPISEHNRLYWYRQTLGQGPEFLTYFQNEAQLEKSRLLSDRFSAERPKGSFSTLEIQRTEQGDSAMYLCASSLAQTRYDGYEQYFGPGTRLTVT.

The CDR3 is CASSQRGLAGHNEQFF. Written as DNA, the CDR3 is TGTGCCAGCAGCCAACGGGGACTAGCGGGACACAATGAGCAGTTCTTC. V and J are TRBV4-2 and TRBJ2-1, with 13 positions matching TRBD2. The CDR3 sequence is 16 residues long. Germline V gives CDR1 LGHNA, CDR2 YNFKEQ. V trimming: 2 bases; J trimming: 5 bases; junction bases outside the gene matches: 3.

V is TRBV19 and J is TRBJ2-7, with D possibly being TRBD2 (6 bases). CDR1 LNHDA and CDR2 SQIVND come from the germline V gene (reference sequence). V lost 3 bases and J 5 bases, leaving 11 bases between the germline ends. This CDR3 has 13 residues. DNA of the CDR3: TGTGCCAGTAGTATGGGAGGTTACCACGAGCAGTACTTC. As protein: CASSMGGYHEQYF.

CDR3 nucleotides: TGTGCCAGTTCCCGACAGGGGAGGGAAGCTTTCTTT. Translating it yields CASSRQGREAFF. The gene calls are TRBV19 and TRBJ1-1; TRBD1 matches 8 bases. This CDR3 has 12 amino acids. The germline V gene has CDR1 LNHDA and CDR2 SQIVND (reference sequence). V was pared by 8 bases and J by 8 bases, with 7 bases of the junction left unmatched. Combining the CDR3 with reference TRBV19 and TRBJ1-1 gives the whole variable domain DGGITQSPKYLFRKEGQNVTLSCEQNLNHDAMYWYRQDPGQGLRLIYYSQIVNDFQKGDIAEGYSVSREKKESFPLTVTSAQKNPTAFYLCASSRQGREAFFGQGTRLTVV.

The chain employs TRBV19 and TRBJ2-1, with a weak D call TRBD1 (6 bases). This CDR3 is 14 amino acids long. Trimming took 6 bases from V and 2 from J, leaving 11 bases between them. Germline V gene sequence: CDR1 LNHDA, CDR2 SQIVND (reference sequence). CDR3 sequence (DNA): TGTGCCAGTAGGCTGACAGGAACCTACAATGAGCAGTTCTTC. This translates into CASRLTGTYNEQFF.

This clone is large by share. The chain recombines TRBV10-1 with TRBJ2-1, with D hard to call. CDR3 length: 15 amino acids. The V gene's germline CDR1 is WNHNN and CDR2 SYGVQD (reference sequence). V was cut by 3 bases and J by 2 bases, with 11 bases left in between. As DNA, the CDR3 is TGCGCCAGCAGTGATCGCCCTGCGGCCTACAATGAGCAGTTCTTC. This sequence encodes CASSDRPAAYNEQFF.

CDR3: CASSEPGSNQPQHF. CDR3 nucleotides: TGTGCCAGCAGTGAACCGGGAAGCAATCAGCCCCAGCATTTT. V is TRBV2 and J is TRBJ1-5; D remains unclear. The germline V gene has CDR1 SNHLY and CDR2 FYNNEI. Trimming left V 2 bases short and J 1 base short, with 6 bases between. This CDR3 spans 14 amino acids.